This section outlines one TCR beta chain sequence together with its context. This sample is drawn from a study of blood T cell repertoires in COVID-19. CDR1 LGHDT and CDR2 YNNKEL come from the germline V gene (reference sequence). This CDR3 is 19 amino acids long. Trimming removed 0 bases from V and 3 bases from J; junction bases left unmatched: 12. Participant reports of clinical history set cohort assignment. The authors' processing: Amplification with reference gene primers provided the estimates of nucleated cell counts. Clones were sequenced by immunoSEQ multiplex PCR, and TCRdb holds only the in-frame ones, with some missing. That table is the source of V, J and clone size, and D and trimming were worked out from the DNA. The table lists 120,000 to 150,000 clones, just under 85% of them singletons.

The specimen was PBMCs or T cells enriched from blood (not recorded which). The chain couples TRBV3-1 (or the pseudogene TRBV3-2) to TRBJ2-7; 12 nucleotides line up with TRBD2. This sequence was found in a woman aged 50 to 60 with acute COVID-19. CDR3 residues: CASSQDYLAGGPRDYEQYF. The CDR3 DNA reads as TGTGCCAGCAGCCAAGACTACCTAGCGGGAGGGCCGAGGGACTACGAGCAGTACTTC.